The 8 T cell receptor beta chains presented below share a single source sample, sequenced in a study of CD8+CD57+ T cells in acquired aplastic anemia. In patients chosen for sequencing, flow cytometry had shown CD8+CD57+ cell expansion. Investigators profiled TCR beta VDJ and CDR3 from genomic DNA template. MiXCR, run by TCRdb on the reads, gives a single entry per CDR3 protein. The sample comprises around 290,000 distinct CDR3 sequences, approximately 57% of which are singletons, and 1.3% rests with the top ten. The sequenced sample consisted of sorted CD4+, CD8+, or CD8+CD57+ T cells (not recorded which) from PBMCs. The receptors shown here come from a human donor with aplastic anemia.

This sequence joins TRBV7-8 and TRBJ2-3, with D hard to call. Trimming pared 3 bases from V and 0 bases from J, leaving 7 bases between. This CDR3 is built from 14 residues. Per the germline V gene, CDR1 is SGHVS and CDR2 is FQNEAQ. The CDR3 DNA sequence: TGTGCCAGCAGCTTGTATCCTAGCACAGATACGCAGTATTTT. This translates into CASSLYPSTDTQYF.

The chain is built from TRBV15 and TRBJ2-4; no firm D call. The CDR3 runs 15 residues. Germline CDR1 and CDR2: LNHNV and YYDKDF (reference sequence). V was clipped by 4 bases and J by 0 bases, with 10 bases between them. CDR3 sequence: CATSTMDIAKNIQYF. In DNA, the CDR3 is TGTGCCACCAGCACAATGGATATAGCCAAAAACATTCAGTACTTC.

The rearrangement uses TRBV19 and TRBJ2-1; 12 positions agree with TRBD2. The germline CDR1 and CDR2 sequences are LNHDA and SQIVND (reference sequence). CDR3 length: 19 residues. Trimming cost V 0 bases and J 8 bases; bases outside gene matches: 14. Here the CDR3 DNA reads TGTGCCAGTAGTATAGAGTCTAAAACCCTAGCGGGAGGGGCCGATGAGCAGTTCTTC. This sequence encodes CASSIESKTLAGGADEQFF.

V and J are TRBV10-3 and TRBJ1-1, with no clear D. The V end was cut by 8 bases, the J end by 0 bases, with 10 bases between. CDR1 and CDR2 (germline): ENHRY, SYGVKD. The CDR3 sequence is 13 residues long. The chain's CDR3 is CAILEDLNTEAFF. The DNA of the CDR3 is TGTGCCATCCTGGAAGATTTGAACACTGAAGCTTTCTTT.

V gene TRBV7-8 combines with J gene TRBJ2-1, with D hard to call. Germline CDR1 reads SGHVS; CDR2 reads FQNEAQ. The CDR3 runs to 13 residues. V lost 1 base and J 5 bases, leaving 6 bases between the germline ends. CDR3 protein: CASSLVPDNEQFF. The CDR3 nucleotides are TGTGCCAGCAGCTTAGTACCCGACAATGAGCAGTTCTTC.

The CDR3 bases are TGTGCCAGCAGCGGATCCTATGGCTACACCTTC. Translating gives CASSGSYGYTF. The rearrangement uses TRBV9 and TRBJ1-2; D gene ambiguous. V lost 3 bases, J lost 4 bases, and 4 bases lay in between. The CDR3 loop spans 11 amino acids. Germline CDR1 is SGDLS and CDR2 is YYNGEE. The complete variable domain, with remaining parts taken from reference TRBV9 and TRBJ1-2, reads DSGVTQTPKHLITATGQRVTLRCSPRSGDLSVYWYQQSLDQGLQFLIQYYNGEERAKGNILERFSAQQFPDLHSELNLSSLELGDSALYFCASSGSYGYTFGSGTRLTVV.

The chain links TRBV7-9 to TRBJ2-3, with 11 bases that match TRBD2. V lost 5 bases, J lost 5 bases, and 15 bases stayed unmatched. The length of the CDR3 is 18 residues. Germline V CDR1 and CDR2: SEHNR, FQNEAQ (reference sequence). CDR3 bases: TGTGCCAGCAGCCTCGGGACTAGCGGAGGGGCCAGGATAGATACGCAGTATTTT. Its translation is CASSLGTSGGARIDTQYF.

This chain uses TRBV12-3 or TRBV12-4 with TRBJ1-1; D uncertain. V lost 3 bases and J lost 4, with 9 bases in between. The CDR3 has 13 residues. The CDR3, as DNA: TGTGCCAGCAGTTTCGTGGGCGGCACTGAAGCTTTCTTT. This sequence encodes CASSFVGGTEAFF.